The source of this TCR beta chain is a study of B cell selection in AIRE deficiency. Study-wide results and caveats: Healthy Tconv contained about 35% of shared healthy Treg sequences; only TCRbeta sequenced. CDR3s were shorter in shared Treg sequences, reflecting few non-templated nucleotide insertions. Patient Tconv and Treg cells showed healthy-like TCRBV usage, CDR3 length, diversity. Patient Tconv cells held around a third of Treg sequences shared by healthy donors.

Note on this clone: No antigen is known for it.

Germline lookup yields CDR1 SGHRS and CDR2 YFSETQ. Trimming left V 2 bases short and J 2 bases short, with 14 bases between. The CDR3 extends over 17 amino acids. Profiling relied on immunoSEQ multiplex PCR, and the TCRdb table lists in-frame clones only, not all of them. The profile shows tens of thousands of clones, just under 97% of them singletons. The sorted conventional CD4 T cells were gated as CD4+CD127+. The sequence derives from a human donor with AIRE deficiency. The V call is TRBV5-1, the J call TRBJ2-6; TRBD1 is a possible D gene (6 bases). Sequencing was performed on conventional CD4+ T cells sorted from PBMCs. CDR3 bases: TGCGCCAGCAGCTTACAGGGAAATCCCCCTGGGGCCAACGTCCTGACTTTC. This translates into CASSLQGNPPGANVLTF. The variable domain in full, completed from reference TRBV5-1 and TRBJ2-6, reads KAGVTQTPRYLIKTRGQQVTLSCSPISGHRSVSWYQQTPGQGLQFLFEYFSETQRNKGNFPGRFSGRQFSNSRSEMNVSTLELGDSALYLCASSLQGNPPGANVLTFGAGSRLTVL.